This TCR beta chain appears in the sequencing data of a study of blood T cell repertoires in COVID-19. TCRdb keeps only in-frame clones here, not all; method: immunoSEQ multiplex PCR. The sample contains 80,000 to 100,000 clones, approximately 86% of which appear only once. Germline V gene lookup returns CDR1 MGHDK and CDR2 SYGVNS. V lost 3 bases and J lost 9; bases outside the gene matches: 8. This CDR3 has 16 residues. The rearrangement joins TRBV25-1 to TRBJ2-1; 13 bases match TRBD2. The clonotype comes from an elderly woman in a cohort sampled during active or convalescent COVID-19. The sample taken for sequencing was peripheral blood. CDR3 protein: CASSDTSGRAHGEQFF. DNA for the CDR3: TGTGCCAGCAGTGATACTAGCGGGAGGGCCCATGGTGAGCAGTTCTTC.